Listed below are T cell receptor beta chains from one sample, sequenced in a study of blood T cells in healthy people across ages. TCRdb ran MiXCR on the 5' RACE reads and lists one entry per CDR3 protein. The sample carries around 2 million distinct CDR3 sequences, 39% recorded once. The sequencing sample was made of blood. These receptor sequences come from a human donor in good health. CDR3s include the opening cysteine and the closing phenylalanine or tryptophan. D genes are given only for firm matches. The size of a clone is reported for some rows only, either as once, few or many, or as a class for expanded clones.

J gene: TRBJ2-1
CDR3 length: 15
D gene: TRBD2
clone size: once
V gene: TRBV12-3/TRBV12-4
CDR3 protein: CASSLERTSHNEQFF
CDR3 DNA: TGTGCCAGCAGTTTAGAGAGGACTAGTCACAATGAGCAGTTCTTC

J gene: TRBJ2-3
CDR3 length: 18
D gene: TRBD2
clone size: few
V gene: TRBV5-1
CDR3 protein: CASSRGTSGGGSADTQYF
CDR3 DNA: TGCGCCAGCAGCCGAGGGACTAGCGGGGGGGGAAGTGCAGATACGCAGTATTTT

J gene: TRBJ2-1
CDR3 length: 14
D gene: -
clone size: few
V gene: TRBV12-3/TRBV12-4
CDR3 protein: CATRHRSSYNEQFF
CDR3 DNA: TGTGCCACCCGACACCGGAGCTCCTACAATGAGCAGTTCTTC

J gene: TRBJ1-3
CDR3 length: 17
D gene: -
clone size: -
V gene: TRBV7-2
CDR3 protein: CASSLKIGGSSGNTIYF
CDR3 DNA: TGTGCCAGCAGCTTAAAAATCGGGGGGAGCTCTGGAAACACCATATATTTT

J gene: TRBJ1-4
CDR3 length: 17
D gene: -
clone size: few
V gene: TRBV9
CDR3 protein: CASSPRVSGQGNEKLFF
CDR3 DNA: TGTGCCAGCAGCCCCCGGGTGTCAGGCCAAGGTAATGAAAAACTGTTTTTT

J gene: TRBJ1-2
CDR3 length: 13
D gene: -
clone size: -
V gene: TRBV18
CDR3 protein: CASSPRQAEGYTF
CDR3 DNA: TGTGCCAGCTCACCAAGACAGGCTGAGGGCTACACCTTC

J gene: TRBJ2-7
CDR3 length: 16
D gene: -
clone size: -
V gene: TRBV4-3
CDR3 protein: CASSQEYYAGAYEQYF
CDR3 DNA: TGCGCCAGCAGCCAAGAATACTACGCCGGGGCCTACGAGCAGTACTTC

J gene: TRBJ1-2
CDR3 length: 14
D gene: TRBD1
clone size: once
V gene: TRBV6-1
CDR3 protein: CASRRGQNNYGYTF
CDR3 DNA: TGTGCCAGCAGACGGGGACAGAATAACTATGGCTACACCTTC

J gene: TRBJ2-1
CDR3 length: 15
D gene: -
clone size: few
V gene: TRBV18
CDR3 protein: CASSPLRDTYNEQFF
CDR3 DNA: TGTGCCAGCTCACCACTCAGGGACACCTACAATGAGCAGTTCTTC

J gene: TRBJ1-1
CDR3 length: 11
D gene: -
clone size: few
V gene: TRBV29-1
CDR3 protein: CSVERNTGAFF
CDR3 DNA: TGCAGCGTTGAGAGGAACACTGGAGCTTTCTTT

J gene: TRBJ2-7
CDR3 length: 14
D gene: -
clone size: few
V gene: TRBV15
CDR3 protein: CATSRVRSGYEQYF
CDR3 DNA: TGTGCCACCAGCAGGGTCAGATCAGGTTACGAGCAGTACTTC

J gene: TRBJ1-2
CDR3 length: 15
D gene: -
clone size: few
V gene: TRBV5-5
CDR3 protein: CASSPGPGLGYGYTF
CDR3 DNA: TGTGCCAGCAGCCCTGGGCCAGGGTTGGGCTATGGCTACACCTTC

J gene: TRBJ2-1
CDR3 length: 16
D gene: -
clone size: few
V gene: TRBV3-1
CDR3 protein: CASSQDRTGSYNEQFF
CDR3 DNA: TGTGCCAGCAGCCAAGATCGTACAGGGTCCTACAATGAGCAGTTCTTC

J gene: TRBJ1-6
CDR3 length: 14
D gene: TRBD1
clone size: -
V gene: TRBV20-1
CDR3 protein: CSANRQGAASPLHF
CDR3 DNA: TGCAGTGCCAACCGACAGGGGGCGGCTTCACCCCTCCACTTT